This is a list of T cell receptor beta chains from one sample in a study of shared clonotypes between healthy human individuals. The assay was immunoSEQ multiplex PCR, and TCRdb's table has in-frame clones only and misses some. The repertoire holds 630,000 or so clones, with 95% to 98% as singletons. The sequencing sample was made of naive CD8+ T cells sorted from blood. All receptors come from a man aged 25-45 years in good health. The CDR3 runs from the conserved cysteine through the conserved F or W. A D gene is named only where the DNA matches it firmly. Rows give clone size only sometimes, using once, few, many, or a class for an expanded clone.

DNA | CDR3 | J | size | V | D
TGTGCCAGCAGTTCCGGGGGGGGATATAGCAATCAGCCCCAGCATTTT | CASSSGGGYSNQPQHF | TRBJ1-5 | . | TRBV27 | .
TGTGCCAGCACCAAACAGACAGGTGATGAAGCTTTCTTT | CASTKQTGDEAFF | TRBJ1-1 | . | TRBV28 | .
TGTGCCAGCAGCCAAGATAATCGGGCGGGGCGCTTTGAGACCCAGTACTTC | CASSQDNRAGRFETQYF | TRBJ2-5 | . | TRBV14 | .
TGTGCCAGCAGTGAAGACTTTGTGCTGCAAGGGATCAGGGAGACCCAGTACTTC | CASSEDFVLQGIRETQYF | TRBJ2-5 | . | TRBV2 | .
TGTGCCAGCAGCTTGGATGGGGCCGCGAACACCGGGGAGCTGTTTTTT | CASSLDGAANTGELFF | TRBJ2-2 | . | TRBV5-5 | .
TGTGCCTGGAGTAAGATTAGGGATTACGAGCAGTACTTC | CAWSKIRDYEQYF | TRBJ2-7 | . | TRBV30 | .
TGCGCCAGCAGAAGCGGGAGTTCCTACGAGCAGTACTTC | CASRSGSSYEQYF | TRBJ2-7 | . | TRBV5-1 | TRBD2
TGTGCCAGCAGCTTAGGCAGAGGTTTAGAAGGCTACACCTTC | CASSLGRGLEGYTF | TRBJ1-2 | . | TRBV13 | .
TGTGCCAGTAGTATAGTTGCGGGATTAATGCGCGAGCAGTACTTC | CASSIVAGLMREQYF | TRBJ2-7 | . | TRBV19 | .
TGCAGCGTTGCGGGAACTAGCTCGAGCTCCTACGAGCAGTACTTC | CSVAGTSSSSYEQYF | TRBJ2-7 | . | TRBV29-1 | .
TGTGCCAGCAGCTACAAACTAGGACTGGGCTACGAGCAGTACTTC | CASSYKLGLGYEQYF | TRBJ2-7 | . | TRBV13 | .
TGCGCCAGCAGCCAAGTTCGGGGAGGTGAAATTCCCTACGAGCAGTACTTC | CASSQVRGGEIPYEQYF | TRBJ2-7 | . | TRBV4-1 | .
TGTGCCAGCAGCTCCGTCCCGGGACAGGGATACGAGCAGTACTTC | CASSSVPGQGYEQYF | TRBJ2-7 | . | TRBV7-9 | TRBD1
TGTGCCAGCAGCTTGGCCGGGAGTAGTTACGAGCAGTACTTC | CASSLAGSSYEQYF | TRBJ2-7 | . | TRBV7-6 | .
TGCGCCAGCAGAGACAGACTTACGAGCGAGCAGTACTTC | CASRDRLTSEQYF | TRBJ2-7 | . | TRBV5-1 | .
TGCAGCGTTGACGACAGCCCGAGCACAGATACGCAGTATTTT | CSVDDSPSTDTQYF | TRBJ2-3 | . | TRBV29-1 | .
TGTGCCAGCAGCGCCCCAGGGACCTCCATAGAGACCCAGTACTTC | CASSAPGTSIETQYF | TRBJ2-5 | . | TRBV5-5 | .
TGCGCCAGCAGTGACCGGGACTATGGCCCCGGGGAGCTGTTTTTT | CASSDRDYGPGELFF | TRBJ2-2 | once | TRBV10-2 | TRBD2
TGTGCCAGCAGTTTAGTGCGGGAGGTCCCCTACGAGCAGTACTTC | CASSLVREVPYEQYF | TRBJ2-7 | . | TRBV27 | TRBD2
TGTGCCACCAGGGGGGCAACAGGGCCGGAGTACTATGGCTACACCTTC | CATRGATGPEYYGYTF | TRBJ1-2 | . | TRBV15 | .
TGCAGCACCTCCATGGCGGGTTACACCGGGGAGCTGTTTTTT | CSTSMAGYTGELFF | TRBJ2-2 | . | TRBV29-1 | .
TGCGCCAGCAGCCCCTTGACTAGCGGAGCGCAGTATTTT | CASSPLTSGAQYF | TRBJ2-3 | . | TRBV4-3 | TRBD2
TGTGCCAGCAGCACCGGGCAGGGCCCTGAAGCTTTCTTT | CASSTGQGPEAFF | TRBJ1-1 | . | TRBV9 | .
TGCGCCAGCAGCTCTGGAGGGACAGGGGGCATGTACGAGCAGTACTTC | CASSSGGTGGMYEQYF | TRBJ2-7 | . | TRBV5-1 | TRBD1
TGTGCCAGCAGCGGAGAGGGGCGGTTGAATCAGCCCCAGCATTTT | CASSGEGRLNQPQHF | TRBJ1-5 | . | TRBV7-2 | .
TGTGCCAGCAGTGAAAGATTTGTGGGGTCGAGCAATCAGCCCCAGCATTTT | CASSERFVGSSNQPQHF | TRBJ1-5 | once | TRBV2 | .
TGTGCCAGCCGGGACCAGAACAACAATGAGCAGTTCTTC | CASRDQNNNEQFF | TRBJ2-1 | . | TRBV9 | .
TGCGCCAGCAGCCAAGATTATAACACCGGGGAGCTGTTTTTT | CASSQDYNTGELFF | TRBJ2-2 | . | TRBV4-3 | .
TGCACCAGCAGCCAAGAAACAGCGGAAGATCCCAAAAACATTCAGTACTTC | CTSSQETAEDPKNIQYF | TRBJ2-4 | . | TRBV1 | .
TGTGCCAGCTCACGTGGGACAGCAAACCTCTTTGTGGGCAATCAGCCCCAGCATTTT | CASSRGTANLFVGNQPQHF | TRBJ1-5 | . | TRBV18 | TRBD1
TGTGCCTGGAGCAGTGGTCTGGGGACCCACGAGCAGTACTTC | CAWSSGLGTHEQYF | TRBJ2-7 | . | TRBV30 | .
TGTGCCAGCAGCGTAGATGGAAACAGGGAGGAGACCCAGTACTTC | CASSVDGNREETQYF | TRBJ2-5 | once | TRBV9 | .
TGTGCCAGCACCAGGGACAGGTCGATAGGAGCTTTCTTT | CASTRDRSIGAFF | TRBJ1-1 | . | TRBV6-1 | TRBD1
TGTGCCAGCAGTCGGACAAATCCTAACTATGGCTACACCTTC | CASSRTNPNYGYTF | TRBJ1-2 | . | TRBV27 | .
TGTGCCAGCTCACCACCTCCCGGGACAGGGATAAACACCGGGGAGCTGTTTTTT | CASSPPPGTGINTGELFF | TRBJ2-2 | . | TRBV18 | TRBD1
TGTGCCAGCAGCTACCTAGCTAGTTACAATGAGCAGTTCTTC | CASSYLASYNEQFF | TRBJ2-1 | . | TRBV11-2 | .
TGTGCCAGTAGGAGGGAGACCGGGGAGCTGTTTTTT | CASRRETGELFF | TRBJ2-2 | . | TRBV19 | .
TGTGCCAGCAGTCGAGGTCGGACTGAAGCTTTCTTT | CASSRGRTEAFF | TRBJ1-1 | . | TRBV6-5 | .
TGCGCCAGCAGCGCACCCTCTGCGGGAGGATACACCGGGGAGCTGTTTTTT | CASSAPSAGGYTGELFF | TRBJ2-2 | . | TRBV5-1 | TRBD2
TGTGCCAGCAGCGAAGAGAATGAAAAACTGTTTTTT | CASSEENEKLFF | TRBJ1-4 | . | TRBV5-4 | .
TGTGCCAGCAGTTTGGACCAATACTACGAGCAGTACTTC | CASSLDQYYEQYF | TRBJ2-7 | few | TRBV27 | .
TGTGCCATCCGGGTAGAGAGCTCCTACAATGAGCAGTTCTTC | CAIRVESSYNEQFF | TRBJ2-1 | . | TRBV7-2 | .
TGTGCCAGCAGCCCGATGGCGGGGAGCACTGAAGCTTTCTTT | CASSPMAGSTEAFF | TRBJ1-1 | . | TRBV5-6 | .
TGTGCCACCAGCTCGCGAGCGGGAGTGCGGAATGAGCAGTTCTTC | CATSSRAGVRNEQFF | TRBJ2-1 | . | TRBV15 | TRBD2
TGTGCCATCAGTGAGTCTTCGGGAACCTATGGCTACACCTTC | CAISESSGTYGYTF | TRBJ1-2 | . | TRBV10-3 | .
TGTGCCAGCAGCTCCCAGTCCGGGACTAGCGGGATCATGGCCTACAATGAGCAGTTCTTC | CASSSQSGTSGIMAYNEQFF | TRBJ2-1 | . | TRBV9 | TRBD2
TGTGCCAGCAGCTTAGAGGACAATGAGCAGTTCTTC | CASSLEDNEQFF | TRBJ2-1 | few | TRBV7-6 | .
TGCGCCAGCAGCTTAGCGGGAGGAACCTACAATGAGCAGTTCTTC | CASSLAGGTYNEQFF | TRBJ2-1 | . | TRBV4-1 | TRBD2
TGTGCCAGCAGTTTATCCCCAGGGAACCCCTACGAGCAGTACTTC | CASSLSPGNPYEQYF | TRBJ2-7 | once | TRBV27 | .
TGTGCCAGCAGCTTGGGGACAGATGGCTACACCTTC | CASSLGTDGYTF | TRBJ1-2 | . | TRBV7-9 | TRBD1
TGTGCCAGCAGCTACCCCGGCGGGGGGCCGCAAAATGAGCAGTTCTTC | CASSYPGGGPQNEQFF | TRBJ2-1 | once | TRBV7-9 | TRBD2
TGTGCCAGCAGTTTATTGGTAGGAGGGGGTACTGAAGCTTTCTTT | CASSLLVGGGTEAFF | TRBJ1-1 | . | TRBV27 | .
TGTGCCAGCAGGTTAGCGGGAGGATACAATGAGCAGTTCTTC | CASRLAGGYNEQFF | TRBJ2-1 | . | TRBV7-9 | TRBD2
TGTGCCAGCAGTGACAGCGGGACCGCCAATGAGCAGTTCTTC | CASSDSGTANEQFF | TRBJ2-1 | . | TRBV6-4 | TRBD2
TGTGCCAGCAGCATTCATTCAGTTCTCGGCGAGCTGTTTTTT | CASSIHSVLGELFF | TRBJ2-2 | . | TRBV11-2 | .
TGCGCCAGCAGCTTGGTCCTCATTACTAGCGGGAGTGGAAAGTTCTCCTACAATGAGCAGTTCTTC | CASSLVLITSGSGKFSYNEQFF | TRBJ2-1 | once | TRBV5-1 | TRBD2
TGTGCCAGCAGTTTATGGGACAGGGCCTCCTACGAGCAGTACTTC | CASSLWDRASYEQYF | TRBJ2-7 | . | TRBV28 | TRBD1
TGTGCCAGCAGCCAACCGCATACCAGGGGCCAGGACTATGAGCAGTTCTTC | CASSQPHTRGQDYEQFF | TRBJ2-1 | . | TRBV7-9 | .
TGTGCCAGCAGCCCGACTAGTCCTTTAGGTCGCACAGATACGCAGTATTTT | CASSPTSPLGRTDTQYF | TRBJ2-3 | once | TRBV27 | .